Below, 30 T cell receptor beta chains from the same sample are listed, as sequenced in a study of T cell repertoires in cytomegalovirus infection. These TCRs are of unknown antigen specificity. TCRdb re-derived calls from the reads in MiXCR, one entry per CDR3 protein. The table has 250,000 to 300,000 distinct CDR3 sequences, roughly a fifth seen once. Sample: cultured PBMCs, taken from culture after CMV antigen stimulation. Receptor source: a human donor in good health (CMV status not recorded). Some clones in this sample may be carry-over from other donors' samples.

V and J are TRBV6-4 and TRBJ1-5, with D possibly matching TRBD1 (5 bases). The CDR3 loop spans 15 amino acids. Per the germline V gene, CDR1 is MRHNA and CDR2 is SNTAGT. Trimming pared 7 bases from V and 1 base from J, leaving 14 bases between. The DNA for the CDR3 is TGTGCCAGCAAGGCAGGGCCACTGAGCAATCAGCCCCAGCATTTT. Amino acid sequence: CASKAGPLSNQPQHF.

This clonotype was recorded many times. The chain employs TRBV15 and TRBJ2-2; 11 nucleotides match TRBD2. This CDR3 comprises 18 residues. Germline CDR1 reads LNHNV; CDR2 reads YYDKDF (reference sequence). The V gene end was trimmed by 1 base and the J gene end by 7 bases; junction bases not matched to a gene: 11. CDR3 sequence (DNA): TGTGCCACCAGCAGAGTCCCCCATAGCGGGAGGGCCGTCGGGGAGCTGTTTTTT. It encodes CATSRVPHSGRAVGELFF.

There are a few counts of this clonotype. This sequence joins TRBV28 and TRBJ1-6, with D perhaps TRBD1 (5 bases). V was pared by 8 bases and J by 5 bases, with 16 bases between. The CDR3 runs to 15 residues. Germline CDR1 MDHEN, CDR2 SYDVKM. CDR3 coding DNA: TGTGCCAGCGCCGACGCGCGGGGCAATAATTCACCCCTCCACTTT. Encoded protein: CASADARGNNSPLHF.

A single count supports this clonotype. The chain uses TRBV13 and TRBJ1-1; the D gene is possibly TRBD1 (6 bases). This CDR3 contains 15 residues. V shed 5 bases and J shed 0 bases, with 13 bases lying between them. Germline V gives CDR1 PRHDT, CDR2 FYEKMQ (reference sequence). The CDR3: CASSLRDTMNTEAFF. As DNA, the CDR3 is TGTGCCAGCAGCCTCCGGGACACCATGAACACTGAAGCTTTCTTT.

This clonotype was seen at least ten times. This sequence joins TRBV6-1 and TRBJ2-3; 8 bases are shared with TRBD2. CDR1 and CDR2 (germline): MNHNS, SASEGT. This CDR3 is built from 17 residues. J lost 7 bases, V lost 6 bases, and 18 bases had no gene match. The DNA of the CDR3 is TGTGCCAGCAGGAGCCACCTCCAAGCGGGAGATTCAAATACGCAGTATTTT. It specifies CASRSHLQAGDSNTQYF.

The genes are TRBV20-1 and TRBJ2-5; 12 bases line up with TRBD2. V was clipped by 4 bases and J by 0 bases; unmatched bases: 3. There are 15 residues in the CDR3. From germline, CDR1 is DFQATT and CDR2 SNEGSKA (reference sequence). For the CDR3, the DNA is TGCAGTGCTACCGGACTAGCGGGACACCAAGAGACCCAGTACTTC. This codes for CSATGLAGHQETQYF.

This clonotype was seen more than once but under ten times. The DNA of the CDR3 is TGTGCCAGTAGTTCGATAGCGGGGTTCTACAATGAGCAGTTCTTC. Translation: CASSSIAGFYNEQFF. The V call is TRBV19, the J call TRBJ2-1, with 8 bases that match TRBD2. Trimming took 5 bases from V and 3 from J; bases not matched to a gene: 6. The CDR3 totals 15 residues. Germline V lookup: CDR1 LNHDA, CDR2 SQIVND (reference sequence).

The chain combines TRBV4-1 with TRBJ2-1; no reliable D call. Trimming removed 0 bases at V and 4 bases at J, with 16 bases between. The CDR3 contains 17 residues. The germline V gene encodes CDR1 MGHRA and CDR2 YSYEKL. DNA for the CDR3: TGCGCCAGCAGCCAAGAGTACGGTGGGATCGGGTACAATGAGCAGTTCTTC. Protein: CASSQEYGGIGYNEQFF.

The chain links TRBV4-3 to TRBJ2-7, with D unresolved. The germline V and J ends were trimmed by 0 bases and 3 bases, with 9 bases remaining between them. The CDR3 runs 14 residues. The germline CDR1 and CDR2 sequences are LGHNA and YSLEER. The chain's CDR3 is CASSQDRSGYEQYV. The CDR3 DNA follows: TGCGCCAGCAGCCAAGATAGGTCAGGCTACGAGCAGTACGTC.

This clonotype has at least ten counts. V gene TRBV11-2 combines with J gene TRBJ1-5; 7 bases map to TRBD1. The V gene's germline CDR1 is SGHAT and CDR2 FQNNGV. The J segment lost 4 bases and the V segment lost 6 bases, leaving 3 bases of the junction unmatched. This CDR3 has 13 amino acids. This CDR3 is CASRSGGNQPQHF. In DNA, the CDR3 is TGTGCCAGCAGGTCAGGGGGTAATCAGCCCCAGCATTTT.

This clonotype was seen more than once but under ten times. The gene calls are TRBV29-1 and TRBJ2-3; D uncertain. This CDR3 comprises 15 residues. Germline V CDR1 and CDR2: SQVTM, ANQGSEA. V dropped 3 bases and J dropped 4 bases, with 17 bases sitting between them. CDR3 sequence (DNA): TGCAGCGTTGACGAGGTTCTGGCAGGCGCAGATACGCAGTATTTT. Amino acids: CSVDEVLAGADTQYF.

This clonotype was seen a handful of times. The rearrangement links TRBV6-5 to TRBJ1-3, with D possibly being TRBD1 (5 bases). Germline V CDR1 and CDR2: MNHEY, SVGAGI. Trimming took 2 bases from V and 2 from J, leaving 7 bases between them. This CDR3 spans 14 amino acids. CDR3 amino acids: CASSYGGAGNTIYF. The CDR3, as DNA: TGTGCCAGCAGTTACGGGGGGGCTGGAAACACCATATATTTT.

This sequence joins TRBV7-9 and TRBJ1-1; TRBD1 might be the D (5 bases). The CDR3 consists of 13 residues. Germline CDR1 SEHNR, CDR2 FQNEAQ (reference sequence). V lost 6 bases, J lost 8 bases, and 16 bases lay in between. The CDR3 nucleotides are TGTGCCAGCAGACCGGACAACCGGGAAGAAGCTTTCTTT. This encodes CASRPDNREEAFF.

There are a few counts of this clonotype. The genes are TRBV29-1 and TRBJ1-2; D is uncertain. Germline V gene data show CDR1 as SQVTM and CDR2 as ANQGSEA. The V end was cut by 1 base, the J end by 2 bases, with 8 bases between. The CDR3 consists of 13 residues. The CDR3 coding sequence is TGCAGCGTTGAAGTTTCGGTAAACTATGGCTACACCTTC. Translation: CSVEVSVNYGYTF.

This clonotype was counted between two and nine times. The chain combines TRBV24-1 with TRBJ2-5; 13 bases fit TRBD2. Per germline, CDR1 KGHDR and CDR2 SFDVKD. The V segment lost 3 bases and the J segment 1 base; nucleotides outside the gene matches: 7. The CDR3 is made up of 18 amino acids. CDR3 sequence: CATSDPGLAGARQETQYF. The CDR3 DNA follows: TGTGCCACCAGTGATCCCGGACTAGCGGGAGCCCGCCAAGAGACCCAGTACTTC.

The chain recombines TRBV7-9 with TRBJ1-2; no reliable D call. There are 15 residues in the CDR3. The V gene's germline CDR1 is SEHNR and CDR2 FQNEAQ (reference sequence). V gave up 5 bases and J gave up 3 bases, with 16 bases separating them. The CDR3 loop is CASSPQDGSDYGYTF. CDR3 nucleotides: TGTGCCAGCAGCCCCCAGGACGGAAGTGACTATGGCTACACCTTC.

For this clonotype: Because it lacks the conserved phenylalanine or tryptophan at the end, this CDR3 is likely a read error. This rearrangement joins TRBV9 to TRBJ2-1; D not certain. V gave up 0 bases and J gave up 7 bases, with 17 bases separating them. Germline V gene sequence: CDR1 SGDLS, CDR2 YYNGEE. The CDR3 totals 16 residues. The CDR3 region is CASSVEALGLGNEQFI. Here the CDR3 DNA reads TGTGCCAGCAGCGTAGAAGCTTTAGGTTTGGGAAATGAGCAGTTCATC.

The sample holds a few counts of this clonotype. V gene TRBV19 combines with J gene TRBJ1-1; D uncertain. CDR3 length: 14 amino acids. Per germline, CDR1 LNHDA and CDR2 SQIVND (reference sequence). Trimming stripped 7 bases from V and 10 bases from J, with 22 bases between. As DNA, the CDR3 is TGTGCCAGTAAATTGGACGCCGGCCGGCGCGCAGCTTTCTTT. Translation: CASKLDAGRRAAFF.

This clonotype occurred many times. V is TRBV7-2 and J is TRBJ2-5; TRBD1 might be the D (8 bases). V was cut by 5 bases and J by 2 bases, with 12 bases left in between. The germline V gene has CDR1 SGHTA and CDR2 FQGNSA. This CDR3 is 14 amino acids long. The CDR3 sequence is CASSVQGGQETQYF. CDR3 nucleotides: TGTGCCAGCAGCGTACAGGGGGGGCAAGAGACCCAGTACTTC.

In this sample, this clonotype turned up a few times. This chain connects TRBV28 to TRBJ2-7; tentatively, D is TRBD2 (7 bases). The CDR3 is 15 residues long. Germline assignment: CDR1 MDHEN and CDR2 SYDVKM. V lost 6 bases, J lost 3 bases, and 18 bases lay in between. The CDR3 spells CASSQQRGALYEQYF. The CDR3 coding sequence is TGTGCCAGCAGCCAACAACGGGGGGCTCTCTACGAGCAGTACTTC.

The rearrangement joins TRBV7-9 to TRBJ1-3; 7 nucleotides line up with TRBD1. V gave up 5 bases and J gave up 6 bases; unmatched junction bases: 4. The CDR3 runs 13 residues. Germline values: CDR1 SEHNR, CDR2 FQNEAQ (reference sequence). As DNA, the CDR3 is TGTGCCAGCAGCCAAACAGGGGTAAACACCATATATTTT. This encodes CASSQTGVNTIYF.

There are a few counts of this clonotype. This chain uses TRBV5-6 with TRBJ2-7; 10 nucleotides align to TRBD1. The CDR3 sequence is 16 residues long. Trimming at V came to 3 bases and at J to 0 bases, leaving 6 bases not matched to a gene. CDR1 and CDR2 from the germline V gene are SGHDT and YYEEEE. CDR3 nucleotides: TGTGCCAGCAGCTCCCCCGGGACAGGGGACTCCTACGAGCAGTACGTC. Translation: CASSSPGTGDSYEQYV.

This clonotype was detected a few times. The chain uses TRBV6-1 and TRBJ2-1; D unclear. This CDR3 comprises 12 residues. Germline V lookup: CDR1 MNHNS, CDR2 SASEGT. The germline V and J ends were trimmed by 2 bases and 9 bases, with 8 bases remaining between them. The CDR3 DNA reads TGTGCCAGCAGTGAATTGTGGGGTGAGCAGTTCTTC. Translated: CASSELWGEQFF.

About this clonotype itself: This may be a read error: a much more frequent sequence differs by one nucleotide. The rearrangement uses TRBV7-2 and TRBJ2-5; 8 bases are a match to TRBD2. CDR3 size: 15 residues. J lost 2 bases, V lost 10 bases, and 12 bases had no gene match. The germline V gene encodes CDR1 SGHTA and CDR2 FQGNSA. CDR3 nucleotides: TGTGCCAACACTTCCCCTAGCGGGTCTCAAGAGACCCAGTACTTC. Protein: CANTSPSGSQETQYF.

This clonotype came up many times. The chain is built from TRBV7-9 and TRBJ1-2, with a tentative D call TRBD1 (6 bases). V was clipped by 3 bases and J by 3 bases, with 14 bases between them. Germline assignment: CDR1 SEHNR and CDR2 FQNEAQ (reference sequence). The CDR3 consists of 15 residues. CDR3: CASSLSGARDYGYTF. The CDR3 DNA follows: TGTGCCAGCAGCTTGTCAGGGGCGCGGGACTATGGCTACACCTTC.

The J gene is TRBJ2-2, the V gene TRBV20-1; TRBD1 matches 10 bases. Trimming removed 5 bases from V and 3 bases from J; junction bases left unmatched: 9. Germline CDR1 reads DFQATT; CDR2 reads SNEGSKA (reference sequence). The CDR3 runs to 16 residues. CDR3 region: CSARRQGARDTGELFF. The CDR3 nucleotides read TGCAGTGCTCGGAGACAGGGGGCGCGGGACACCGGGGAGCTGTTTTTT.

This chain joins TRBV19 and TRBJ2-1; D is undetermined. With 3 bases removed from V and 0 bases from J, the gap between germline ends came to 9 bases. The CDR3 consists of 15 residues. CDR1 is LNHDA, CDR2 SQIVND, per germline (reference sequence). CDR3 DNA sequence: TGTGCCAGTAGTATTCAGAAGAACTCCTACAATGAGCAGTTCTTC. It translates to CASSIQKNSYNEQFF.

This clonotype was observed at least ten times. V and J are TRBV7-2 and TRBJ2-2; tentatively, D is TRBD1 or TRBD2 (7 bases each). V shed 3 bases and J shed 3 bases, with 26 bases lying between them. Germline values: CDR1 SGHTA, CDR2 FQGNSA. The CDR3 is 20 amino acids. CDR3 residues: CASSFAPTGTPGGDTGELFF. In nucleotides, the CDR3 is TGTGCCAGCAGCTTCGCCCCAACCGGGACCCCAGGGGGGGACACCGGGGAGCTGTTTTTT.

This clonotype was detected a few times. CDR3 bases: TGTGCCAGCAGACCCACTAGGCGGGGGTTCGGTTTGGATACGCAGTATTTT. Translating it yields CASRPTRRGFGLDTQYF. The rearrangement links TRBV6-1 to TRBJ2-3; 7 nucleotides match TRBD2. The CDR3 consists of 17 residues. The germline V gene has CDR1 MNHNS and CDR2 SASEGT. Trimming cost V 6 bases and J 6 bases; bases outside gene matches: 18.

V and J are TRBV7-9 and TRBJ2-1; 8 positions agree with TRBD2. The V gene end was trimmed by 5 bases and the J gene end by 8 bases; junction bases not matched to a gene: 11. This CDR3 region has 15 residues. CDR1 is SEHNR, CDR2 FQNEAQ, per germline (reference sequence). The CDR3 sequence: CASSPSRPGGDEQFF. The CDR3 bases are TGTGCCAGCAGCCCCAGCCGCCCGGGGGGGGATGAGCAGTTCTTC.